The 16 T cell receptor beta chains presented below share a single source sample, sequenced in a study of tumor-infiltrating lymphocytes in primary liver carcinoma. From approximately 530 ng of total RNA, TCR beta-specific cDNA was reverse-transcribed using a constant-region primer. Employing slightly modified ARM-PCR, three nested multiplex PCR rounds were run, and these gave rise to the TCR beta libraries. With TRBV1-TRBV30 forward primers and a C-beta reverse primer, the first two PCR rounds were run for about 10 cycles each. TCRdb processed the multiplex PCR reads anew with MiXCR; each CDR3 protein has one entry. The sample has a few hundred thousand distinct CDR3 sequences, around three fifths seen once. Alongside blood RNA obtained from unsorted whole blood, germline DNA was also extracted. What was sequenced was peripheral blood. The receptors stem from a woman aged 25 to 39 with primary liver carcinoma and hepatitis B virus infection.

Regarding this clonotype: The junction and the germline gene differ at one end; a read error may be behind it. The chain's CDR3 is CTSSRQMNTEAFF. The CDR3 bases are TGTACCAGCAGCCGTCAGATGAACACTGAAGCTTTCTTT. V is TRBV14 and J is TRBJ1-1; D gene unclear. In germline, CDR1 is SGHDN, CDR2 FVKESK. CDR3 length equals 13 residues. The whole variable domain, remainder taken from reference TRBV14 and TRBJ1-1, is EAGVTQFPSHSVIEKGQTVTLRCDPISGHDNLYWYRRVMGKEIKFLLHFVKESKQDESGMPNNRFLAERTGGTYSTLKVQPAELEDSGVYFCTSSRQMNTEAFFGQGTRLTVV.

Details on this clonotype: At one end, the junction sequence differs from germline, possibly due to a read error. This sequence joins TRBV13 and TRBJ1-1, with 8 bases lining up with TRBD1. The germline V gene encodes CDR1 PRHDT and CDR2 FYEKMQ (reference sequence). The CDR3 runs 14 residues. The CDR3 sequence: CTSSFGTGVTEAFF. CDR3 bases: TGTACCAGCAGCTTCGGGACAGGAGTCACTGAAGCTTTCTTT.

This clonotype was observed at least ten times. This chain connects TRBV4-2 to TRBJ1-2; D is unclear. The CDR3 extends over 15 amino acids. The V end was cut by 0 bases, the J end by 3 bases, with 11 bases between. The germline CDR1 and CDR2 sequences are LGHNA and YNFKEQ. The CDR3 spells CASSQDTGRDYGYTF. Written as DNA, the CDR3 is TGTGCCAGCAGCCAAGATACCGGAAGAGACTATGGCTACACCTTC.

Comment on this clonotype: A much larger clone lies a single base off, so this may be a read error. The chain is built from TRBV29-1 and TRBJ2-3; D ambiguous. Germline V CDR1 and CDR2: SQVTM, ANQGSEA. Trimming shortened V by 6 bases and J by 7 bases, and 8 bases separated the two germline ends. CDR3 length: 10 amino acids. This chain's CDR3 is CSVPKNTQYF. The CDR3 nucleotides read TGCAGCGTCCCTAAAAATACGCAGTATTTT.

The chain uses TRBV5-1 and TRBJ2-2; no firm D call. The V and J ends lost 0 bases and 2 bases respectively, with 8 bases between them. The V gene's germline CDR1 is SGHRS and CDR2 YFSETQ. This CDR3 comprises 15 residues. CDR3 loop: CASSLVFGNTGELFF. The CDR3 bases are TGCGCCAGCAGCTTGGTATTTGGAAACACCGGGGAGCTGTTTTTT.

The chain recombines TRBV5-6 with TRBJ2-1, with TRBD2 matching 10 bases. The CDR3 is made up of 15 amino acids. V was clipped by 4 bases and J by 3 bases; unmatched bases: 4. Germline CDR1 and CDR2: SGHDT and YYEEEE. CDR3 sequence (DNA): TGTGCCAGCAGCCCCACTAGCGGGAACTACAATGAGCAGTTCTTC. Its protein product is CASSPTSGNYNEQFF.

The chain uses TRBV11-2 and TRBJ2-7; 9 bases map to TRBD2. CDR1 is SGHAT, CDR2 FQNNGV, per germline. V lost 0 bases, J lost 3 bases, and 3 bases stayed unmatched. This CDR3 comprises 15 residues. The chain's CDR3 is CASSLEAGGNYEQYF. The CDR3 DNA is TGTGCCAGCAGCTTAGAGGCGGGAGGGAACTACGAGCAGTACTTC. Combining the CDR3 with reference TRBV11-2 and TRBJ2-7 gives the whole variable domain EAGVAQSPRYKIIEKRQSVAFWCNPISGHATLYWYQQILGQGPKLLIQFQNNGVVDDSQLPKDRFSAERLKGVDSTLKIQPAKLEDSAVYLCASSLEAGGNYEQYFGPGTRLTVT.

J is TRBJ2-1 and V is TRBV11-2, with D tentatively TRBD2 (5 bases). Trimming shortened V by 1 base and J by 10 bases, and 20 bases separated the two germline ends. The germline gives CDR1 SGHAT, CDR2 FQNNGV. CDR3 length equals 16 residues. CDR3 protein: CASSLGTSKNRNEQFF. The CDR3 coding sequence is TGTGCCAGCAGCTTAGGGACTTCCAAGAACCGAAACGAGCAGTTCTTC.

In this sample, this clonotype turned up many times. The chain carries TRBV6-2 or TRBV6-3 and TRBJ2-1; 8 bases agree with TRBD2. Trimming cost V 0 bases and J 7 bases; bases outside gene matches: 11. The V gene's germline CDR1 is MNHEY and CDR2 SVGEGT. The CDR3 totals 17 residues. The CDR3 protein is CASSYSTAGDWVNEQFF. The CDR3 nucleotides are TGTGCCAGCAGTTACTCGACAGCGGGAGATTGGGTGAATGAGCAGTTCTTC.

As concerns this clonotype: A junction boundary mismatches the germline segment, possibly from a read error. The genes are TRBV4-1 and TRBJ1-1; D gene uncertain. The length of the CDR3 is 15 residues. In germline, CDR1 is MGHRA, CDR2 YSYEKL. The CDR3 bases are TGCACCAGCAGCCAAGAGGTAACGGGCGGCACTGAAGCTTTCTTT. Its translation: CTSSQEVTGGTEAFF.

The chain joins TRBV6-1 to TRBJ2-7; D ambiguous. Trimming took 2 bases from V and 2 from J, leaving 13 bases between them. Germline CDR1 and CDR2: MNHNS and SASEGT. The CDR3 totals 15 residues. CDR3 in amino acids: CASSESGRPPYEQYF. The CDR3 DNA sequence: TGTGCCAGCAGTGAAAGTGGCAGGCCGCCCTACGAGCAGTACTTC.

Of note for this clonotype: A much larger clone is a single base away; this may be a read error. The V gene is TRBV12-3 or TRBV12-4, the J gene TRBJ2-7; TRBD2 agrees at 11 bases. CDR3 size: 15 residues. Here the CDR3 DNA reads TGTGCCAGCAGTACAACTAGCGGGAGCCCCTACGTGCAGTACTTC. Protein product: CASSTTSGSPYVQYF.

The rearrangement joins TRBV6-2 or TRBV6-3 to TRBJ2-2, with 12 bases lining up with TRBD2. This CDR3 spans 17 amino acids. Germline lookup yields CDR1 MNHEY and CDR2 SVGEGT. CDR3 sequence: CSNSFVLAGGVTGELFF. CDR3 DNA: TGTTCCAACAGTTTCGTTCTAGCGGGAGGGGTCACCGGGGAGCTGTTTTTT.

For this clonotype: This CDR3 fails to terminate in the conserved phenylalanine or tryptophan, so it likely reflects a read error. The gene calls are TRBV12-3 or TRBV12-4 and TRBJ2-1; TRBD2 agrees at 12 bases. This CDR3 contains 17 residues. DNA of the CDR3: TGTGCCTGCAGCCACGACGCCCTAGCGGGAGGGTACAATGAGCAGTTCCTC. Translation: CACSHDALAGGYNEQFL.

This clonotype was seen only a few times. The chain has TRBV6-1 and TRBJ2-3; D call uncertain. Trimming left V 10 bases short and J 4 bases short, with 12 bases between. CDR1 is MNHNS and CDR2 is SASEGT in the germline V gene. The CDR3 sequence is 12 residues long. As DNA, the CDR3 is TGTGCCACCCGCATCCGGGCAGATACGCAGTATTTT. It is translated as CATRIRADTQYF.

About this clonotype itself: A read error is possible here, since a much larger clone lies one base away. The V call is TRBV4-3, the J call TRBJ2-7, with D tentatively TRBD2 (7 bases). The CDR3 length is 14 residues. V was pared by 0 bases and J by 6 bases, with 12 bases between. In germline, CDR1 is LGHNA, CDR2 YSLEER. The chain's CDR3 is CASSQDRGASEQYF. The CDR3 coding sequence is TGCGCCAGCAGCCAAGACCGGGGGGCCTCCGAGCAGTACTTC.